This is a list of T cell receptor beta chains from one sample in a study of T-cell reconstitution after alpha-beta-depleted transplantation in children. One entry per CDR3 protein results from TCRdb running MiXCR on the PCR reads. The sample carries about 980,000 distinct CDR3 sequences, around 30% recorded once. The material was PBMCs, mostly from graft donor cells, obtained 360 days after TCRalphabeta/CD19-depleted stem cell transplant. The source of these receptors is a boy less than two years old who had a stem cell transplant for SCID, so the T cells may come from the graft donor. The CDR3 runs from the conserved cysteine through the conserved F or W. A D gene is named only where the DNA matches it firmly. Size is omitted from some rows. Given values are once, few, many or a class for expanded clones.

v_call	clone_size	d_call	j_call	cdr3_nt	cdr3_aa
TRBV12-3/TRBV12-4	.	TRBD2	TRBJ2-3	TGTGCCTTCAGTTTAACCCCTGGGACTAGCGGGGGGTTGAGGGATACGCAGTATTTT	CAFSLTPGTSGGLRDTQYF
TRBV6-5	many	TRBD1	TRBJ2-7	TGTGCCAGCAGTTACGGGGGACAGGCAACCTACGAGCAGTACTTC	CASSYGGQATYEQYF
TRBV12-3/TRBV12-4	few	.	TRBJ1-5	TGTGCCAGCAGTTTTGTGGTGGATCAGCCCCAGCATTTT	CASSFVVDQPQHF
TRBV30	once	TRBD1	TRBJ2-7	TGTGCCGGAAACAGGGGCATCTCTTACGAGCAGTACTTC	CAGNRGISYEQYF
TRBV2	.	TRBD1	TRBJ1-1	TGTGCCAGCAAAGGGGGCGGTGAAGCTTTCTTT	CASKGGGEAFF
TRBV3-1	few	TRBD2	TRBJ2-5	TGTGCCAGCAGCCCCCGGGGAGGGCGGCTACAAGAGACCCAGTACTTC	CASSPRGGRLQETQYF
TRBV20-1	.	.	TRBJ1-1	TGCAGTGCTAGGGGTCTCCATGTCTCGGCTTTCTTT	CSARGLHVSAFF
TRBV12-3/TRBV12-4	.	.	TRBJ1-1	TGTGCCAGCAGCCGATCCCACATAATGAACACTGAAGCTTTCTTT	CASSRSHIMNTEAFF
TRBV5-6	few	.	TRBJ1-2	TGTGCCAGCAGCTTGGTTGGACCGCTCTATGGCTACACCTTC	CASSLVGPLYGYTF
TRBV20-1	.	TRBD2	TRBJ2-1	TGCAGTGCTAGAATGGTGGCGGGGGGCTACAATGAGCAGTTCTTC	CSARMVAGGYNEQFF
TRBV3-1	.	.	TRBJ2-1	TGTGCCAGCAGCCAGCCCGGGGCCAGGAACAATGAGCAGTTCTTC	CASSQPGARNNEQFF
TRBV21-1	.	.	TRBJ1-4	TGTGCCAGCAGCAAAGGGGGGGACAGGGTAGTTGCAACTAATGAAAAACTGTTTTTT	CASSKGGDRVVATNEKLFF
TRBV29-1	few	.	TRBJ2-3	TGCAGCGTTGATCGGACAGTAGGACTCCGATTCACAGATACGCAGTATTTT	CSVDRTVGLRFTDTQYF
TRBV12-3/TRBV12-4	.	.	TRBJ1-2	TGTACCAGCAGTACAGGGTTGGACTATGGCTACACCTTC	CTSSTGLDYGYTF
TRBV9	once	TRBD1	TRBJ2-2	TGTGCCAGCAGCGTAGGTTCTCAGGGGGCAACCGGGGAGCTGTTTTTT	CASSVGSQGATGELFF
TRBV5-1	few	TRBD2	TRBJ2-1	TGCGCCAGCAGCTTGGCCCCAACTAGCGGGGGGTACAATGAGCAGTTCTTC	CASSLAPTSGGYNEQFF
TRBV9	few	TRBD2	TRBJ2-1	TGTGCCAGCAGCGTAGGGCCTAGCGGGGGGGCAGTCAATGAGCAGTTCTTC	CASSVGPSGGAVNEQFF
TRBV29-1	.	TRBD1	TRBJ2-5	TGCAGCGTGATACAGGGGTCTGCAGAGACCCAGTACTTC	CSVIQGSAETQYF
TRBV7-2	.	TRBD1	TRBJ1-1	TGTGCCAGCAGCGTACACAGGGGGCGCTTGGGTGAAGCTTTCTTT	CASSVHRGRLGEAFF
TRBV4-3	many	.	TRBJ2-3	TGCGCCAGCAGCCAAGATTTGCCAAGTACAGATACGCAGTATTTT	CASSQDLPSTDTQYF
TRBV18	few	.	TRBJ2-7	TGTGCCAGCTCACGCGACAGCCTCAACTACGAGCAGTACTTC	CASSRDSLNYEQYF
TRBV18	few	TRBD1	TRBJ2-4	TGTGCCAGCTCACCATTGGGACAGACTCAAAACATTCAGTACTTC	CASSPLGQTQNIQYF
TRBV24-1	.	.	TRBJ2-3	TGTGCCACCAGTGACAGGGACCGCAGGACGCAGTATTTT	CATSDRDRRTQYF
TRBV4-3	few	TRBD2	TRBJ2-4	TGCGCCAGCAGCCCAAACCCCCTAGCGGGGGGGATCAAAAACATTCAGTACTTC	CASSPNPLAGGIKNIQYF
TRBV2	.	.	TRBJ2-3	TGTGCCAGCGATTTGGCATGGCGGGAACCCACAGATACGCAGTATTTT	CASDLAWREPTDTQYF
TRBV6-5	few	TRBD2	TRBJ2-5	TGTGCCAGCAGTTATGGTCCGGGGGGGAGGGGTGAGACCCAGTACTTC	CASSYGPGGRGETQYF
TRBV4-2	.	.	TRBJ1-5	TGTGCCAGCAGCCGCAAAGGACCCAGGGGCGGGAGCAATCAGCCCCAGCATTTT	CASSRKGPRGGSNQPQHF
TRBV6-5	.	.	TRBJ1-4	TGTGCCAGCAGTTACTCGATCGGCAGGGGTGAAAAACTGTTTTTT	CASSYSIGRGEKLFF
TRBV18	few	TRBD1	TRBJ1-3	TGTGCCAGCTCCCAGGACAGGGGCGCTGGAAACACCATATATTTT	CASSQDRGAGNTIYF
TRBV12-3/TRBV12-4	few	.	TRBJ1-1	TGTGCCAGCAGGGCCCAAGGGACGCTGGACACTGAAGCTTTCTTT	CASRAQGTLDTEAFF
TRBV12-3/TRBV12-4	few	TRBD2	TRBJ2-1	TGTGCCAGCAGTTTTTGGACTAGCGGGGAATACAATGAGCAGTTCTTC	CASSFWTSGEYNEQFF
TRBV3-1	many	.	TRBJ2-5	TGTGCCAGCAGCCATCTAGAAGAGACCCAGTACTTC	CASSHLEETQYF
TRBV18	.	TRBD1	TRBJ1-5	TGTGCCAGCTCACTCGTCCGGACAGGGGGCGATCAGCCCCAGCATTTT	CASSLVRTGGDQPQHF
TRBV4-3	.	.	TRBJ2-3	TGCGCCAGCAGCCAAGAAGCGCGCACCACAGATACGCAGTATTTT	CASSQEARTTDTQYF
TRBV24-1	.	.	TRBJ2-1	TGTGCCACCAGTGATCCCCTTAGGGATGAGCAGTTCTTC	CATSDPLRDEQFF
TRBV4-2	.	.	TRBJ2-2	TGTGCCAGCAGCCAGAGCACGGGGAGGAGGATAGCCGGGGAGCTGTTTTTT	CASSQSTGRRIAGELFF
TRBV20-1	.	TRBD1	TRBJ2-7	TGCAGTGCTAGAGACACAGGGGGCTACGAGCAGTACTTC	CSARDTGGYEQYF
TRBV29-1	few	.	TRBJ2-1	TGCAGCGTTGTAAGGATAGGGGGCAATGAGCAGTTCTTC	CSVVRIGGNEQFF
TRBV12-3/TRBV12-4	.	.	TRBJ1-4	TGTGCCAGCAGTTTAGAACAGGCGACGAATGAAAAACTGTTTTTT	CASSLEQATNEKLFF
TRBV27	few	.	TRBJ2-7	TGTGCCAGCAGTTTAACTGGGCCGTTACCTGCCTACGAGCAGTACTTC	CASSLTGPLPAYEQYF
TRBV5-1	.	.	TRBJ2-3	TGCGCCAGCAGCTTAGAGACTCCCAACACAGATACGCAGTATTTT	CASSLETPNTDTQYF
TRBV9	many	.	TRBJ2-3	TGTGCCAGCAGCGGATTGACAGATACGCAGTATTTT	CASSGLTDTQYF
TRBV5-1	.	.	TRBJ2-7	TGCGCCAGCAGCTTGGCCGTCGGACCCGGAGAGGAGCAGTACTTC	CASSLAVGPGEEQYF
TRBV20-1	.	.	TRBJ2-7	TGCAGTGTCCAGGAACGGACCAGGGCAATCTACGAGCAGTACTTC	CSVQERTRAIYEQYF
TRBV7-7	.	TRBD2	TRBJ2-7	TGTGCCAGCAGCGAAAGTAGCGGCAGACTAGCGGGGGAGCAGTACTTC	CASSESSGRLAGEQYF
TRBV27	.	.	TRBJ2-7	TGTGCCAGCAGTTCATACGGGACCCTCTACGAGCAGTACTTC	CASSSYGTLYEQYF
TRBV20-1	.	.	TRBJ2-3	TGCAGTGCTAGAGATTTGGGGAGCCGGGGAGCCAGGGATACGCAGTATTTT	CSARDLGSRGARDTQYF
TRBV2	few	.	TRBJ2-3	TGTGCCAGCAGACGTTCTGAGGGCGCGGATACGCAGTATTTT	CASRRSEGADTQYF
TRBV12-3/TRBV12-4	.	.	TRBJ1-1	TGTGCCAGCACCATCACAGGAGTGAACACTGAAGCTTTCTTT	CASTITGVNTEAFF
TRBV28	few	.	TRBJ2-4	TGTGCCAGCAGTTTGGAGGACCGGAGAAACATTCAGTACTTC	CASSLEDRRNIQYF
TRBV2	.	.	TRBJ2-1	TGTGCCAGCAGTAACATTATCGAGCAGTTCTTC	CASSNIIEQFF
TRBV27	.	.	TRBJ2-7	TGTGCCAGCAGTTTGGACCCAGAGCTCTACGGTGAGCAGTACTTC	CASSLDPELYGEQYF
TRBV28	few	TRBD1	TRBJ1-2	TGTGCCAGCAGTTTTGTCGACAGGGGCTATGGCTACACCTTC	CASSFVDRGYGYTF
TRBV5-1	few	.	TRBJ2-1	TGCGCCAGCAGCTTAAGCAGTTCGGGGCTAGGCAATGAGCAGTTCTTC	CASSLSSSGLGNEQFF
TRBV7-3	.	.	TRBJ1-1	TGTGCCAGCAGCTTAGAAGCGGGGGACACTGAAGCTTTCTTT	CASSLEAGDTEAFF